A selection of T cell receptor beta chains follows, all from one sample in a study of shared clonotypes between healthy human individuals. Data came from immunoSEQ multiplex PCR; TCRdb stores just in-frame clones and leaves some out. The repertoire consists of 650,000 to 750,000 clones, with about three quarters occurring once and the leading ten covering less than 2%. The sequenced material came from memory CD4+ T cells sorted from blood. The receptor set was obtained from a woman in her twenties or thirties in good health. Both conserved end residues are part of each CDR3. The D gene is left open where the match is weak. Size is omitted from some rows. Given values are once, few, many or a class for expanded clones.

TGTGCCAGCAGCCCGACACCCAATTCAGGGGCTGCGTTGAACACTGAAGCTTTCTTT CASSPTPNSGAALNTEAFF TRBJ1-1 - TRBV27 -
TGTGCCAGTAAACGACTCGACAGCAGCTCTGGAAACACCATATATTTT CASKRLDSSSGNTIYF TRBJ1-3 - TRBV19 -
TGCGCCAGCAGCCAAGATGCCCAGGGGGGAAACACCATATATTTT CASSQDAQGGNTIYF TRBJ1-3 - TRBV4-1 many
TGTGCCAGCAGCCGGGGAGGGACTGAAGCTTTCTTT CASSRGGTEAFF TRBJ1-1 - TRBV7-8 -
TGTGCCAGCAGCTTTAGCGGGAAATACAATGAGCAGTTCTTC CASSFSGKYNEQFF TRBJ2-1 TRBD2 TRBV5-4 -
TGTGCCAGCAGCTTGATGAGAGGGGTAGAGCAGTTCTTC CASSLMRGVEQFF TRBJ2-1 - TRBV5-4 many
TGTGCCAGCAGTGAAGTCCCCCTAAGGTACTTC CASSEVPLRYF TRBJ2-7 - TRBV6-5 -
TGTGCAAGTCGCGCCCCAAGAAACTCTGGAAACACCATATATTTT CASRAPRNSGNTIYF TRBJ1-3 - TRBV12-2 few
TGCAGCGTTTGCCTAGCGGGAGTCGGGGAGCAGTTCTTC CSVCLAGVGEQFF TRBJ2-1 TRBD2 TRBV29-1 -
TGTGCCAGCAGCTTAGAACAGGGGGGAAAACTGTTTTTT CASSLEQGGKLFF TRBJ1-4 TRBD1 TRBV7-6 -
TGCGCCAGCAGCCACTTTAGAGGGGAGACCCAGTACTTC CASSHFRGETQYF TRBJ2-5 - TRBV4-1 -
TGTGCCAGCAGCTTTATACGGACGCCCGATACGCAGTATTTT CASSFIRTPDTQYF TRBJ2-3 - TRBV11-1 -
TGTGCCAGCAGTAGCTCCCGACTAGCGGGGCGTTGGACCTTC CASSSSRLAGRWTF TRBJ2-4 TRBD2 TRBV6-5 many
TGTGCCAGCAGGGACCTAGCGGGCCCCACAGATACGCAGTATTTT CASRDLAGPTDTQYF TRBJ2-3 TRBD2 TRBV6-1 -
TGTGCCAGTAGTAGTACTATTAACCCCCACGAGCAGTACTTC CASSSTINPHEQYF TRBJ2-7 - TRBV19 once
TGTGCCAGTAGTCCGGGACTAGTCCCAGATACGCAGTATTTT CASSPGLVPDTQYF TRBJ2-3 TRBD2 TRBV19 -
TGTGCCAGCAGTCATCTCCGGGACAGGGGGAACACTGAAGCTTTCTTT CASSHLRDRGNTEAFF TRBJ1-1 TRBD1 TRBV7-8 -
TGTGCCAGCAGCAATGGGGTATCTCGAAAGACCTATGGCTACACCTTC CASSNGVSRKTYGYTF TRBJ1-2 - TRBV7-6 once
TGTGCCAGCAGCTTAGAGACTAGCGGGTACAAGACCCAGTACTTC CASSLETSGYKTQYF TRBJ2-5 TRBD2 TRBV7-7 few
TGTGCCAGCAGCTTAGAACACCAGGGATCGGCTGGCACGAACACTGAAGCTTTCTTT CASSLEHQGSAGTNTEAFF TRBJ1-1 - TRBV7-8 few
TGTGCCAGCAGCCATGGCGGGCCGAGCGGGGAGACCCAGTACTTC CASSHGGPSGETQYF TRBJ2-5 - TRBV5-8 -
TGTGCCAGCAGCCGAGGGGGCCGGGAGACCCAGTACTTC CASSRGGRETQYF TRBJ2-5 TRBD1 TRBV7-2 -
TGTGCCATCAGGACGGGAGCGGGAGGGCCCGGGGGCCATGAGCAGTTCTTC CAIRTGAGGPGGHEQFF TRBJ2-1 TRBD2 TRBV10-3 -
TGTGCCATCAGGGGGACAGGGGAAACTGAAGCTTTCTTT CAIRGTGETEAFF TRBJ1-1 TRBD1 TRBV10-3 few
TGTGCCGGACAGGGGTTGAACACTGAAGCTTTCTTT CAGQGLNTEAFF TRBJ1-1 TRBD1 TRBV25-1 -
TGTGCCAGCAGCGCGGAAGGGGAGCAGTACTTC CASSAEGEQYF TRBJ2-7 - TRBV5-4 -
TGTGCCAGCAGCCCCCAGCCGGTAGAACAGTACTTC CASSPQPVEQYF TRBJ2-7 - TRBV28 -